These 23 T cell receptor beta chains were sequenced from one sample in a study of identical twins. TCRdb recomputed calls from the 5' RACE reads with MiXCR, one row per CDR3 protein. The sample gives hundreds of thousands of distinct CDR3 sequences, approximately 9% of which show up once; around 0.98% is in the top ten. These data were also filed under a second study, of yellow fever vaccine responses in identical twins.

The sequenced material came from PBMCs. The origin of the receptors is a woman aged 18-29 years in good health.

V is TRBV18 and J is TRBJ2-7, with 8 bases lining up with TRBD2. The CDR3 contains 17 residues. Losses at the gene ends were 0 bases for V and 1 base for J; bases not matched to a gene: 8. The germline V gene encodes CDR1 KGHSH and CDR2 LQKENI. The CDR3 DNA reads TGTGCCAGCTCACCACCTAGCCTAGCGGGCCAATCCTACGAGCAGTACTTC. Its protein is CASSPPSLAGQSYEQYF. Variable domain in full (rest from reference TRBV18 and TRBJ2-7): NAGVMQNPRHLVRRRGQEARLRCSPMKGHSHVYWYRQLPEEGLKFMVYLQKENIIDESGMPKERFSAEFPKEGPSILRIQQVVRGDSAAYFCASSPPSLAGQSYEQYFGPGTRLTVT.

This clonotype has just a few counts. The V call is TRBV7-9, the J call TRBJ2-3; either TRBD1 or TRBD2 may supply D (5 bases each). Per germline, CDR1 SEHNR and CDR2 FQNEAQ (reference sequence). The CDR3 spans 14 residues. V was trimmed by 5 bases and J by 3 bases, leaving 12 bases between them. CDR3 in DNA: TGTGCCAGCAGCCCCCGGGACGAGACAGATACGCAGTATTTT. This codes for CASSPRDETDTQYF.

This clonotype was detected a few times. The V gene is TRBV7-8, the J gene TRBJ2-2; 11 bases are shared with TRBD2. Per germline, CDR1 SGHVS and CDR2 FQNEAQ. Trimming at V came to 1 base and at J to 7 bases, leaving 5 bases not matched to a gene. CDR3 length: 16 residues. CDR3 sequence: CASSLELAGDHGELFF. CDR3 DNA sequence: TGTGCCAGCAGCTTAGAACTAGCGGGAGACCACGGGGAGCTGTTTTTT.

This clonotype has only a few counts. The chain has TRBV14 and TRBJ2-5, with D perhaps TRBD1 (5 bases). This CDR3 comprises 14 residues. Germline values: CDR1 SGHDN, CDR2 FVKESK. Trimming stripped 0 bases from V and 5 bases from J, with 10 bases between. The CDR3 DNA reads TGTGCCAGCAGCCAAGACAGGGCGTACGAGACCCAGTACTTC. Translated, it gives CASSQDRAYETQYF.

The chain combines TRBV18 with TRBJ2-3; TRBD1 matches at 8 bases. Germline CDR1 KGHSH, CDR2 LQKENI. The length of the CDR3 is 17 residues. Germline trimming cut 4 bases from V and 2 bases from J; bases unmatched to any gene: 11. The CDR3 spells CASSRTRQGFNTDTQYF. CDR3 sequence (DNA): TGTGCCAGCTCACGAACCCGACAGGGGTTTAACACAGATACGCAGTATTTT.

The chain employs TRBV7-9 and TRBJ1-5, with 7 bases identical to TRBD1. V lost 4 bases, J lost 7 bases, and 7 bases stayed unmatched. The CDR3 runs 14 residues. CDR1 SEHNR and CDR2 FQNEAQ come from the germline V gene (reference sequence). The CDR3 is CASSSSTGAQPQHF. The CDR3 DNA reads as TGTGCCAGCAGCTCTTCTACAGGGGCCCAGCCCCAGCATTTT. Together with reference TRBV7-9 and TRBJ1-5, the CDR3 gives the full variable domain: DTGVSQNPRHKITKRGQNVTFRCDPISEHNRLYWYRQTLGQGPEFLTYFQNEAQLEKSRLLSDRFSAERPKGSFSTLEIQRTEQGDSAMYLCASSSSTGAQPQHFGDGTRLSIL.

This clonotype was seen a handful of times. The CDR3 sequence is CASSDVAGSNEQFF. CDR3 DNA sequence: TGTGCCAGCAGTGACGTCGCAGGGTCGAATGAGCAGTTCTTC. The chain is built from TRBV6-4 and TRBJ2-1, with D tentatively TRBD1 (5 bases). The V gene's germline CDR1 is MRHNA and CDR2 SNTAGT. V lost 2 bases and J 7 bases, leaving 12 bases between the germline ends. The CDR3 has 14 amino acids.

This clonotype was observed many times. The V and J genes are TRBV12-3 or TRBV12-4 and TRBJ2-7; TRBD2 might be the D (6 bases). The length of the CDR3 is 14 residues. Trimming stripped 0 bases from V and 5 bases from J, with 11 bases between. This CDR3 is CASSLAGGLHEQYF. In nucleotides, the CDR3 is TGTGCCAGCAGTTTAGCGGGAGGTCTCCACGAGCAGTACTTC.

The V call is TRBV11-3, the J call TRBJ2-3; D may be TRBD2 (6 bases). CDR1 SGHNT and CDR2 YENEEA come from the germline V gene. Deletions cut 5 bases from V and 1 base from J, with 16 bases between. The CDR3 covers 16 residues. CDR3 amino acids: CASSPGEDTRTDTQYF. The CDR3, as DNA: TGTGCCAGCAGCCCCGGGGAGGACACCCGCACAGATACGCAGTATTTT.

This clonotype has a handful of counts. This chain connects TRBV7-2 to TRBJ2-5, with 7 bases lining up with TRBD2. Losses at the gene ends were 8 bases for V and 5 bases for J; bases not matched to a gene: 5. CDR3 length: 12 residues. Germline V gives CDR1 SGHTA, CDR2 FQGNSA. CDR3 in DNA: TGTGCCAGCGGGGGGGAGGGGGAGACCCAGTACTTC. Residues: CASGGEGETQYF. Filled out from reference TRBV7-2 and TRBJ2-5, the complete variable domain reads GAGVSQSPSNKVTEKGKDVELRCDPISGHTALYWYRQSLGQGLEFLIYFQGNSAPDKSGLPSDRFSAERTGGSVSTLTIQRTQQEDSAVYLCASGGEGETQYFGPGTRLLVL.

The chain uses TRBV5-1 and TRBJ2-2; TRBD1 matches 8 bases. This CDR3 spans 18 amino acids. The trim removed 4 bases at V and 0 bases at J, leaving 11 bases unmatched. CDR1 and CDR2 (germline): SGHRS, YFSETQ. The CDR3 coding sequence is TGCGCCAGCAGCCCCGACAGGGGACTTTTCCCGAACACCGGGGAGCTGTTTTTT. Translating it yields CASSPDRGLFPNTGELFF.

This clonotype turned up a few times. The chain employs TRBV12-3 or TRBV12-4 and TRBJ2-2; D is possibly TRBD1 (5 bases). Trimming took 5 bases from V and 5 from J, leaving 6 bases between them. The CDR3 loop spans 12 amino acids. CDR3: CASSKGTGELFF. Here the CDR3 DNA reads TGTGCCAGCAGTAAGGGGACCGGGGAGCTGTTTTTT.

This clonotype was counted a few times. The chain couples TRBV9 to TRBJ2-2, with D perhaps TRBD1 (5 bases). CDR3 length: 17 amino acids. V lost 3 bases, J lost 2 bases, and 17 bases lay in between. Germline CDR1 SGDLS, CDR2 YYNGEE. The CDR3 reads CASSASSTDGNTGELFF. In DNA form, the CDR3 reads TGTGCCAGCAGCGCCTCTTCGACAGACGGTAACACCGGGGAGCTGTTTTTT. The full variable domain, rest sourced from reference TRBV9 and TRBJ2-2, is DSGVTQTPKHLITATGQRVTLRCSPRSGDLSVYWYQQSLDQGLQFLIQYYNGEERAKGNILERFSAQQFPDLHSELNLSSLELGDSALYFCASSASSTDGNTGELFFGEGSRLTVL.

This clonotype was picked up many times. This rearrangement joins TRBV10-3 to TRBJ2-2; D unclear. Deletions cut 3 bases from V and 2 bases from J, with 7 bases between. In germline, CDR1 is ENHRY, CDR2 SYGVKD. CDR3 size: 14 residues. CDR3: CAISDWSNTGELFF. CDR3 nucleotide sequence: TGTGCCATCAGTGATTGGTCAAACACCGGGGAGCTGTTTTTT.

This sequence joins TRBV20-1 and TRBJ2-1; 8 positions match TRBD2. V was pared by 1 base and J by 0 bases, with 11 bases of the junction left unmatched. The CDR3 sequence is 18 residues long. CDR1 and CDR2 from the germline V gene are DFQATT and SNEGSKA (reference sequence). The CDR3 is CSARGISGNFVSYNEQFF. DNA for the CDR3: TGCAGTGCTAGAGGGATTAGCGGGAATTTTGTCTCCTACAATGAGCAGTTCTTC.

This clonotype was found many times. In nucleotides, the CDR3 is TGCGCCAGCAGCTTCCCCTGGACTGGGGCCAACGTCCTGACTTTC. Translating it yields CASSFPWTGANVLTF. V and J are TRBV5-1 and TRBJ2-6; D is ambiguous. Per the germline V gene, CDR1 is SGHRS and CDR2 is YFSETQ. This CDR3 is 15 amino acids long. Trimming removed 2 bases at V and 2 bases at J, with 8 bases between.

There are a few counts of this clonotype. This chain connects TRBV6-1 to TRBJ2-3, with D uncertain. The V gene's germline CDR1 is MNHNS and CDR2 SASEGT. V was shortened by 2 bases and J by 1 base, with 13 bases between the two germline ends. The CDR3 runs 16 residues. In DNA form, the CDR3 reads TGTGCCAGCAGTGAACAAAGTCCTCTGGGCACAGATACGCAGTATTTT. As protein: CASSEQSPLGTDTQYF.

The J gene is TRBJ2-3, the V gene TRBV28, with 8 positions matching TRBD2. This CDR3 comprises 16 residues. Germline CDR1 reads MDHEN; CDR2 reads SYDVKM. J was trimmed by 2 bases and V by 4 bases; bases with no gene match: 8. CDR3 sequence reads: CASSSYVAGLTDTQYF. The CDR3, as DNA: TGTGCCAGCAGTTCCTACGTAGCGGGACTCACAGATACGCAGTATTTT.

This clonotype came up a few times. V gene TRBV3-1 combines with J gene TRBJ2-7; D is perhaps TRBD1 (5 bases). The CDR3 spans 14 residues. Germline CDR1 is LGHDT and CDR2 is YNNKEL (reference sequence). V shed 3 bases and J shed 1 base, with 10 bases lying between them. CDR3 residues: CASSQTTVSYEQYF. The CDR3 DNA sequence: TGTGCCAGCAGCCAGACGACAGTGTCCTACGAGCAGTACTTC.

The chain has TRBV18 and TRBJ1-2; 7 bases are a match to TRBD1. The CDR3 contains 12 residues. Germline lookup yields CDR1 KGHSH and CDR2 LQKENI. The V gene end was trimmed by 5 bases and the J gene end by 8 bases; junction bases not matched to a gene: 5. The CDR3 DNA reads TGTGCCAGCTCAGAAGACAGGGAAGGCTACACCTTC. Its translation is CASSEDREGYTF.

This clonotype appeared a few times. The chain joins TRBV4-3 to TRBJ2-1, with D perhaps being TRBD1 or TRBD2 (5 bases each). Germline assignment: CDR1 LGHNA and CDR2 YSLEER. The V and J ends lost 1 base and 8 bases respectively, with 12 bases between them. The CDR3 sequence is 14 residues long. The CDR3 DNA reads TGCGCCAGCAGCCAAGGGGTCATGGGGGATGAGCAGTTCTTC. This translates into CASSQGVMGDEQFF.

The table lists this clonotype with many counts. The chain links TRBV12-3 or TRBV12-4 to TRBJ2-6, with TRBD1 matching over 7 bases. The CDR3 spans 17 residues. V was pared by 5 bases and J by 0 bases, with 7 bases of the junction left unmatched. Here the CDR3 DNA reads TGTGCCAGCAGTAAGACAGGGCAAACCTCTGGGGCCAACGTCCTGACTTTC. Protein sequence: CASSKTGQTSGANVLTF.

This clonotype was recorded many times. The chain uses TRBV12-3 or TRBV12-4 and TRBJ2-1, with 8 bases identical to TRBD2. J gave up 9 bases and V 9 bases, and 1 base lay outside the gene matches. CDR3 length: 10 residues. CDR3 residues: CASSGTEQFF. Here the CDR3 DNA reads TGTGCCAGTAGCGGGACTGAGCAGTTCTTC.